This record looks at one T cell receptor (beta chain) sequence and its context. In germline, CDR1 is MGHRA, CDR2 YSYEKL. V dropped 3 bases and J dropped 0; count of bases not matched to a gene: 4. The CDR3 is made up of 16 amino acids. Methods used by the authors: Amplifying reference gene primers gave estimates of nucleated cell counts. Clones were sequenced by immunoSEQ multiplex PCR, and TCRdb holds only the in-frame ones, with some missing. D and trimming were read from the DNA, whereas the V and J calls and clone size are those reported in that table. The table has about 400,000 clones, over 85% seen once. This entry is derived from a study of blood T cell repertoires in COVID-19. Participants spanned ages about 18 to 95 years and resided in about two dozen US areas.

The sequence was collected from a young woman who had recovered from COVID-19. Sequenced input: PBMCs or T cells enriched from blood (not recorded which). The J gene is TRBJ2-1, the V gene TRBV4-1; TRBD2 matches at 8 bases. This CDR3 is CASSHKRGSSYNEQFF. The CDR3 DNA sequence: TGCGCCAGCAGCCACAAGCGGGGGAGCTCCTACAATGAGCAGTTCTTC.